The sequence of this TCR beta chain was determined in a study of cytotoxic CD8 clonotypes in ibrutinib-treated CLL (TCRdb year 2021). Broadly, across the study: The cohort included some 14 treatment-naive and roughly 10 relapsed/refractory patients; some 18 were IGHV unmutated. Response samples were taken after a median of 12 months on treatment, ranging from roughly 6 to 36 months. Longitudinal samples were obtainable from about 30% of the 86 participants in the trial. Responses were partial in some 24 patients and complete in 2; after median approximately 5.5 years follow-up, some 14 stayed in remission and 12 progressed. An average of around 250,000 productive templates and 80,000 to 100,000 productive rearrangements was obtained per sample. Cryopreserved peripheral blood mononuclear cells were obtained prior to treatment, at the time of response, and at either disease progression or sustained remission. Broad study findings and their caveats: Baseline clonality was found to be higher than that of age-matched healthy donors and was strongly correlated with circulating CD8+ T-cell counts. Public clonotypes were found to be uncommon and were observed to contract or remain stable during treatment; the increase in clonality was shown to reflect expansion of private clonotypes at ibrutinib response. Sampling times were not matched between patients in sustained remission and patients whose disease was progressing, and lymph node repertoires were not examined. An increase in clonality was observed at ibrutinib response, with clonality remaining stable during sustained remission and falling back toward baseline at progression.

This clone was counted a few times. What antigen it recognizes has not been identified. No qualities accompany the bases; no much larger clone lies one base away. The CDR3 measures 14 amino acids from cysteine to phenylalanine. The kept DNA is CDR3 alone, 42 bases in frame from the first base. V loses 3 bases of germline sequence and J loses 0 bases, and the interval between the two ends is 8 bases. Reading the germline V gene gives CDR1 SGHVS and CDR2 FNYEAQ. For TCR beta library preparation, roughly 2 micrograms of genomic DNA was extracted from cryopreserved PBMCs. Longitudinal blood samples from CLL patients receiving ibrutinib monotherapy were subjected to high-throughput TCR beta sequencing. The patients were enrolled in a single-center, open-label phase 2 trial of ibrutinib monotherapy. Each clonotype received, on average, 10x coverage in deep resolution sequencing performed on a MiSeq, where the target depth lay between 1 in 1 million and 1 in 200,000 T cells. The immunoSEQ hsTCRB Kit was used to generate TCR beta libraries. The study's processing was this. ImmunoSEQ Data Assistant and ImmunoSEQ Analyzer were used for data analysis, and V, D and J genes were assigned according to IMGT definitions. Clonality, with values ranging from 0 to 1, was calculated as one minus the normalized Shannon entropy of productive rearrangement frequencies. Only overrepresented clonotypes making up at least 0.05% of each patient's repertoire were included in the public clonotype analysis. Some twelve repertoires from age-matched healthy donors, obtained from immuneACCESS, served as clonality controls. TCRdb obtained this table from immuneACCESS and retained in-frame rearrangements with V and J assigned. These tables miss some clones; where compared with another copy, unresolved V genes account for less than half of the shortfall, and the remainder is unexplained. Clonal size and the V and J genes are those of that table, whereas D and trimming came from the DNA. The sample yields tens of thousands of clones; 49% were counted once. The ten top clones hold around 18% of the sample.

The TCR sequence derives from a human donor with chronic lymphocytic leukemia. The specimen comprised PBMCs, sampled before ibrutinib treatment. The sequence is built from TRBV7-6 and TRBJ1-1, with the D gene call left open. The DNA reads as follows: TGTGCCAGCAGCTTTCAAGCTATGAACACTGAAGCTTTCTTT. The encoded protein is CASSFQAMNTEAFF. Here the CDR3 is joined to the reference TRBV7-6 and TRBJ1-1 genes, and the full variable domain is: GAGVSQSPRYKVTKRGQDVALRCDPISGHVSLYWYRQALGQGPEFLTYFNYEAQQDKSGLPNDRFSAERPEGSISTLTIQRTEQRDSAMYRCASSFQAMNTEAFFGQGTRLTVV.